A single sample gave rise to the 4 T cell receptor beta chains below, sequenced in a study of blood T cell repertoires in COVID-19 (dated by TCRdb to about 2020). The method behind the library was the immunoSEQ multiplex PCR assay. TCRdb carries this immuneACCESS record with in-frame sequences only. Its versions omit some clonotypes, under half of them owing to an unresolved V gene in the studies checked, with the rest unexplained. The sample contains 150,000 or so clones, over 80% of them found a single time. The ten largest clonotypes hold more than 7.5% of the sample. The source material was peripheral blood. Receptors were obtained from a woman in her 70s with acute or convalescent COVID-19.

This clone has only a few counts. This sequence joins TRBV11-2 and TRBJ2-7, with D possibly matching TRBD1 (5 bases). The germline V and J ends were trimmed by 1 base and 5 bases, with 15 bases remaining between them. Germline CDR1 is SGHAT and CDR2 is FQNNGV. This CDR3 has 15 amino acids. In DNA, the CDR3 is TGTGCCAGCAGCTTAGTGGCAGGGAATCCCCACGAGCAGTACTTC. Translating gives CASSLVAGNPHEQYF.

This clone appeared a few times. V and J are TRBV25-1 and TRBJ2-5, with a weak D call TRBD2 (6 bases). CDR1 is MGHDK and CDR2 is SYGVNS in the germline V gene. This CDR3 is 14 amino acids long. The V end lost 4 bases, the J end lost 4 bases, and 13 bases lay between the germline ends. DNA for the CDR3: TGTGCCAGCAGTGCGACTAAGCGGGTAGAGACCCAGTACTTC. Translating gives CASSATKRVETQYF.

The chain links TRBV5-4 to TRBJ2-1; D might be TRBD1 (5 bases). The ends were cut back, 5 bases at V and 6 bases at J, with 15 bases in the middle. The germline CDR1 and CDR2 sequences are SGHNT and YYREEE (reference sequence). The CDR3 consists of 14 residues. The CDR3 sequence is CASRMGLNSNEQFF. In DNA form, the CDR3 reads TGTGCCAGCAGGATGGGGCTAAACTCCAATGAGCAGTTCTTC.

The chain employs TRBV27 and TRBJ2-3, with TRBD2 matching 11 bases. Germline-derived CDR1 and CDR2 are MNHEY and SMNVEV (reference sequence). The V and J ends lost 5 bases and 3 bases, in that order; junction bases with no gene match: 7. This CDR3 has 16 amino acids. CDR3 protein: CASSQTSGVGTDTQYF. Here the CDR3 DNA reads TGTGCCAGCAGTCAGACTAGCGGGGTGGGTACAGATACGCAGTATTTT.